This is a list of T cell receptor beta chains from one sample in a study of cytomegalovirus exposure and HLA in healthy donors. Assay used: immunoSEQ multiplex PCR; TCRdb lists only in-frame clones, some missing. The sample lists about 56,000 clones; about 92% were seen once. Source material: PBMCs. The receptors originated from a woman under 30 in good health and CMV-seropositive. The CDR3 runs from the conserved cysteine through the conserved F or W. D genes are given only for firm matches. Where a row states a size, it is once, few, many or the class of an expanded clone; other rows omit it.

cdr3_nt: TGTGCCAGCAGTGAAGTACAGGGGGCGGGCACCGGGGAGCTGTTTTTT; cdr3_aa: CASSEVQGAGTGELFF; v_call: TRBV6-1; clone_size: NA; cdr3_length: 16; j_call: TRBJ2-2; d_call: TRBD1
cdr3_nt: TGCGCCAGCAGCTTGGACTTAAATGAAGCTTTCTTT; cdr3_aa: CASSLDLNEAFF; v_call: TRBV5-1; clone_size: NA; cdr3_length: 12; j_call: TRBJ1-1; d_call: NA
cdr3_nt: TGTGCCAGCACACCCAGGGCAGGGGACACAGATACGCAGTATTTT; cdr3_aa: CASTPRAGDTDTQYF; v_call: TRBV6-4; clone_size: NA; cdr3_length: 15; j_call: TRBJ2-3; d_call: NA
cdr3_nt: TGTGCCAGCCAGGCAGGGGCCTTAAGCGAGCAGTACTTC; cdr3_aa: CASQAGALSEQYF; v_call: TRBV25-1; clone_size: NA; cdr3_length: 13; j_call: TRBJ2-7; d_call: NA
cdr3_nt: TGTGCCAGCACCCCTGGAGGGCACAACGGCTACACCTTC; cdr3_aa: CASTPGGHNGYTF; v_call: TRBV25-1; clone_size: NA; cdr3_length: 13; j_call: TRBJ1-2; d_call: NA
cdr3_nt: TGTGCCAGCAGCAAACAGGGGTTTAAGGATGGCTACACCTTC; cdr3_aa: CASSKQGFKDGYTF; v_call: TRBV9; clone_size: NA; cdr3_length: 14; j_call: TRBJ1-2; d_call: TRBD1
cdr3_nt: TGCAGCGCCCTAGGACTCGGGGTAACTGAAGCTTTCTTT; cdr3_aa: CSALGLGVTEAFF; v_call: TRBV29-1; clone_size: NA; cdr3_length: 13; j_call: TRBJ1-1; d_call: NA
cdr3_nt: TGTGCCAGCAGCTTAGCGCGGGAGACCCAGTACTTC; cdr3_aa: CASSLARETQYF; v_call: TRBV7-9; clone_size: NA; cdr3_length: 12; j_call: TRBJ2-5; d_call: NA
cdr3_nt: TGTGCCAGCGGGGGGTTCACAGATACGCAGTATTTT; cdr3_aa: CASGGFTDTQYF; v_call: TRBV7-2; clone_size: NA; cdr3_length: 12; j_call: TRBJ2-3; d_call: NA
cdr3_nt: TGCGCCAGCAGCCAAGATTGGAGCGGGGAGCAGTTCTTC; cdr3_aa: CASSQDWSGEQFF; v_call: TRBV4-1; clone_size: NA; cdr3_length: 13; j_call: TRBJ2-1; d_call: NA
cdr3_nt: TGTGCCAGCAGTGCCGGGGGATCCTCACCCCTCCACTTT; cdr3_aa: CASSAGGSSPLHF; v_call: TRBV27; clone_size: NA; cdr3_length: 13; j_call: TRBJ1-6; d_call: NA
cdr3_nt: TGTGCCAGCGCATCACCTAGGCGGGCTAGCGCCGTTCAAGAGACCCAGTACTTC; cdr3_aa: CASASPRRASAVQETQYF; v_call: TRBV28; clone_size: NA; cdr3_length: 18; j_call: TRBJ2-5; d_call: NA
cdr3_nt: TGTGCCAGCAGCCCCTATAAAGATCTACGCGACACTGAAGCTTTCTTT; cdr3_aa: CASSPYKDLRDTEAFF; v_call: TRBV4-2; clone_size: NA; cdr3_length: 16; j_call: TRBJ1-1; d_call: NA
cdr3_nt: TGTGCCAGTAGTATACGGGGTGCAGATACGCAGTATTTT; cdr3_aa: CASSIRGADTQYF; v_call: TRBV19; clone_size: NA; cdr3_length: 13; j_call: TRBJ2-3; d_call: NA
cdr3_nt: TGTGCCAGCAGGTGGACAGGGTCGGGGCCCCAGCATTTT; cdr3_aa: CASRWTGSGPQHF; v_call: TRBV27; clone_size: medium-sized; cdr3_length: 13; j_call: TRBJ1-5; d_call: TRBD1
cdr3_nt: TGTGCCAGCGACAGGGACCTTTCGGGACATCACTCTGGAAACACCATATATTTT; cdr3_aa: CASDRDLSGHHSGNTIYF; v_call: TRBV2; clone_size: NA; cdr3_length: 18; j_call: TRBJ1-3; d_call: TRBD1
cdr3_nt: TGTGCCAGTAGAAGAAAGGCAGGGGATAATTCACCCCTCCACTTT; cdr3_aa: CASRRKAGDNSPLHF; v_call: TRBV19; clone_size: NA; cdr3_length: 15; j_call: TRBJ1-6; d_call: NA
cdr3_nt: TGTGCCAGCAGCCGGGGCCGGGGGTTGACTTCCTACAATGAGCAGTTCTTC; cdr3_aa: CASSRGRGLTSYNEQFF; v_call: TRBV7-8; clone_size: NA; cdr3_length: 17; j_call: TRBJ2-1; d_call: NA
cdr3_nt: TGTGCCAGCAGCAACAAAGGGGGGCAGGGGAGGGATGGCTACACCTTC; cdr3_aa: CASSNKGGQGRDGYTF; v_call: TRBV7-2; clone_size: NA; cdr3_length: 16; j_call: TRBJ1-2; d_call: NA
cdr3_nt: TGTGCCAGCAGCTTAGACCGGCAAGTAGAGAGGGGGGAGCTGTTTTTT; cdr3_aa: CASSLDRQVERGELFF; v_call: TRBV11-3; clone_size: NA; cdr3_length: 16; j_call: TRBJ2-2; d_call: NA
cdr3_nt: TGTGCCAGCAGCTTGTCCGAAGAGGGCACCATATATTTT; cdr3_aa: CASSLSEEGTIYF; v_call: TRBV5-6; clone_size: NA; cdr3_length: 13; j_call: TRBJ1-3; d_call: NA
cdr3_nt: TGTGCCAGCAGTTCCCTCACACAGGGGCTGTACACTGAAGCTTTCTTT; cdr3_aa: CASSSLTQGLYTEAFF; v_call: TRBV28; clone_size: once; cdr3_length: 16; j_call: TRBJ1-1; d_call: TRBD1
cdr3_nt: TGTGCCAGCAGCTTATATGCGGGGGGGCTTGAGACCCAGTACTTC; cdr3_aa: CASSLYAGGLETQYF; v_call: TRBV7-8; clone_size: NA; cdr3_length: 15; j_call: TRBJ2-5; d_call: TRBD2
cdr3_nt: TGCGCCAGCAGCCGGGACAGGGCCGATGAAAAACTGTTTTTT; cdr3_aa: CASSRDRADEKLFF; v_call: TRBV5-1; clone_size: NA; cdr3_length: 14; j_call: TRBJ1-4; d_call: TRBD1
cdr3_nt: TGTGCCAGCAGCAACCAAGGCGGGGGATATGGCTACACCTTC; cdr3_aa: CASSNQGGGYGYTF; v_call: TRBV9; clone_size: NA; cdr3_length: 14; j_call: TRBJ1-2; d_call: NA
cdr3_nt: TGCGCCAGCAGCTCCACCCCTCTAGCGGGGGGCTCCTACAATGAGCAGTTCTTC; cdr3_aa: CASSSTPLAGGSYNEQFF; v_call: TRBV5-1; clone_size: once; cdr3_length: 18; j_call: TRBJ2-1; d_call: TRBD2
cdr3_nt: TGTGCCAGCAGCTCAGAGTGGGACAGGGCCACTGAAGCTTTCTTT; cdr3_aa: CASSSEWDRATEAFF; v_call: TRBV5-4; clone_size: NA; cdr3_length: 15; j_call: TRBJ1-1; d_call: TRBD1
cdr3_nt: TGTGCCAGCAGCTTGGTCTCAGGGGCTCCTCTCTATGGCTACACCTTC; cdr3_aa: CASSLVSGAPLYGYTF; v_call: TRBV5-6; clone_size: NA; cdr3_length: 16; j_call: TRBJ1-2; d_call: NA
cdr3_nt: TGTGCCAGCAGCCAAGGACTAGCGGGCAGCACAGATACGCAGTATTTT; cdr3_aa: CASSQGLAGSTDTQYF; v_call: TRBV14; clone_size: NA; cdr3_length: 16; j_call: TRBJ2-3; d_call: TRBD2
cdr3_nt: TGTGCCAGCAGTGACAGGGAGTGGACTGAAGCTTTCTTT; cdr3_aa: CASSDREWTEAFF; v_call: TRBV6-4; clone_size: NA; cdr3_length: 13; j_call: TRBJ1-1; d_call: NA
cdr3_nt: TGTGCCAGCAGCTTTTATGCGGAGGGCTACACCTTC; cdr3_aa: CASSFYAEGYTF; v_call: TRBV5-8; clone_size: NA; cdr3_length: 12; j_call: TRBJ1-2; d_call: NA
cdr3_nt: TGTGCCAGCAGCTTAGGGGGCGGGGGGATGATCGCAGATACGCAGTATTTT; cdr3_aa: CASSLGGGGMIADTQYF; v_call: TRBV7-2; clone_size: NA; cdr3_length: 17; j_call: TRBJ2-3; d_call: TRBD2
cdr3_nt: TGTGCCAGCAGCCTATGGAAGTTGGTTGCGGGACAGGGAGGCGAAAAACTGTTTTTT; cdr3_aa: CASSLWKLVAGQGGEKLFF; v_call: TRBV7-8; clone_size: NA; cdr3_length: 19; j_call: TRBJ1-4; d_call: TRBD1
cdr3_nt: TGTGCCAGCAGCTTAGCGGACAGGAACACTGAAGCTTTCTTT; cdr3_aa: CASSLADRNTEAFF; v_call: TRBV7-2; clone_size: NA; cdr3_length: 14; j_call: TRBJ1-1; d_call: NA
cdr3_nt: TGTGCCAGCAGCTTGGCGGCGGGGTTTTACACCGGGGAGCTGTTTTTT; cdr3_aa: CASSLAAGFYTGELFF; v_call: TRBV5-5; clone_size: once; cdr3_length: 16; j_call: TRBJ2-2; d_call: NA
cdr3_nt: TGTGCCACCAGGGACAGGGACGGATCACCCCTCCACTTT; cdr3_aa: CATRDRDGSPLHF; v_call: TRBV19; clone_size: NA; cdr3_length: 13; j_call: TRBJ1-6; d_call: TRBD1
cdr3_nt: TGTGCCAGCAGCTTGAGAGGGACAGGGGGTAGCAATCAGCCCCAGCATTTT; cdr3_aa: CASSLRGTGGSNQPQHF; v_call: TRBV5-6; clone_size: NA; cdr3_length: 17; j_call: TRBJ1-5; d_call: TRBD1
cdr3_nt: TGCGCCAGCAGAAAACAGGGAGGCACAGATACGCAGTATTTT; cdr3_aa: CASRKQGGTDTQYF; v_call: TRBV5-1; clone_size: NA; cdr3_length: 14; j_call: TRBJ2-3; d_call: NA
cdr3_nt: TGCGCCAGCAGTGCCGGCGGATCCTACGAGCAGTACTTC; cdr3_aa: CASSAGGSYEQYF; v_call: TRBV10-1; clone_size: NA; cdr3_length: 13; j_call: TRBJ2-7; d_call: NA
cdr3_nt: TGCGCCAGCAGAGACGGGGACTCCGAGGGCCCTGCTCTGGGAAACACCATATATTTT; cdr3_aa: CASRDGDSEGPALGNTIYF; v_call: TRBV10-1; clone_size: NA; cdr3_length: 19; j_call: TRBJ1-3; d_call: NA
cdr3_nt: TGTGCCAGCAGCCCCCTATCTGGCGCGGGGGGGTACAATGAGCAGTTCTTC; cdr3_aa: CASSPLSGAGGYNEQFF; v_call: TRBV7-2; clone_size: NA; cdr3_length: 17; j_call: TRBJ2-1; d_call: TRBD2
cdr3_nt: TGTGCCATTCAAGCGATCGCGGGGGAAGGCACAGATACGCAGTATTTT; cdr3_aa: CAIQAIAGEGTDTQYF; v_call: TRBV10-3; clone_size: NA; cdr3_length: 16; j_call: TRBJ2-3; d_call: TRBD2
cdr3_nt: TGTGCCAGCAGCGTAGGACTCTCAGGGGACGGCGAGCAGTACTTC; cdr3_aa: CASSVGLSGDGEQYF; v_call: TRBV9; clone_size: once; cdr3_length: 15; j_call: TRBJ2-7; d_call: NA
cdr3_nt: TGTGCCAGCTCACCAGGGACAGGGAGAATCACTGAAGCTTTCTTT; cdr3_aa: CASSPGTGRITEAFF; v_call: TRBV18; clone_size: NA; cdr3_length: 15; j_call: TRBJ1-1; d_call: TRBD1
cdr3_nt: TGTGCCAGCAGTTACTCACCACGGGGGGTTACCGGGGAGCTGTTTTTT; cdr3_aa: CASSYSPRGVTGELFF; v_call: TRBV6-5; clone_size: NA; cdr3_length: 16; j_call: TRBJ2-2; d_call: TRBD2
cdr3_nt: TGCGCCAGCAGCCAAGACCCATTGACTAGTTGGCAAGAGACCCAGTACTTC; cdr3_aa: CASSQDPLTSWQETQYF; v_call: TRBV4-1; clone_size: NA; cdr3_length: 17; j_call: TRBJ2-5; d_call: NA
cdr3_nt: TGTGCCATCAGTGAGTCGTCCGGGGGGGTATACCTCTACAATGAGCAGTTCTTC; cdr3_aa: CAISESSGGVYLYNEQFF; v_call: TRBV10-3; clone_size: NA; cdr3_length: 18; j_call: TRBJ2-1; d_call: TRBD2
cdr3_nt: TGTGCCAGCAGCCCCACGGGTAGAGGCCCACCAGATACGCAGTATTTT; cdr3_aa: CASSPTGRGPPDTQYF; v_call: TRBV9; clone_size: NA; cdr3_length: 16; j_call: TRBJ2-3; d_call: NA
cdr3_nt: TGTGCCAGCCACTCGGGAGGGGGCACCTTCTCCGAGCAGTACTTC; cdr3_aa: CASHSGGGTFSEQYF; v_call: TRBV28; clone_size: NA; cdr3_length: 15; j_call: TRBJ2-7; d_call: NA
cdr3_nt: TGTGCCAGCAGCTTTGAGCGGGGGGAAGTAAATGAGCAGTTCTTC; cdr3_aa: CASSFERGEVNEQFF; v_call: TRBV11-2; clone_size: NA; cdr3_length: 15; j_call: TRBJ2-1; d_call: TRBD2
cdr3_nt: TGCGCCAGCAGCGCCCAGCGGACAGCCTACGAAAAACTGTTTTTT; cdr3_aa: CASSAQRTAYEKLFF; v_call: TRBV4-3; clone_size: NA; cdr3_length: 15; j_call: TRBJ1-4; d_call: NA
cdr3_nt: TGCGCCAGCAGCTTGGCCCAGGGTAACACTGAAGCTTTCTTT; cdr3_aa: CASSLAQGNTEAFF; v_call: TRBV5-1; clone_size: NA; cdr3_length: 14; j_call: TRBJ1-1; d_call: NA
cdr3_nt: TGTGCCAGCATATCAGGGGACACTGAAGCTTTCTTT; cdr3_aa: CASISGDTEAFF; v_call: TRBV6-5; clone_size: NA; cdr3_length: 12; j_call: TRBJ1-1; d_call: NA
cdr3_nt: TGCAGTGCTAGGGGGGGGGATGGCTACACCTTC; cdr3_aa: CSARGGDGYTF; v_call: TRBV20-1; clone_size: NA; cdr3_length: 11; j_call: TRBJ1-2; d_call: NA